This T cell receptor beta chain was profiled in a study of blood T cell repertoires in COVID-19. Assay: immunoSEQ multiplex PCR; the TCRdb copy retains only in-frame clones and omits some. The sample carries about 270,000 clones, 86% recorded once. Trimming took 6 bases from V and 6 from J; bases not matched to a gene: 3. The germline V gene has CDR1 SGHRS and CDR2 YFSETQ. This CDR3 has 13 amino acids. This receptor was identified in a man aged 35 to 55 with active or convalescent COVID-19. Material for sequencing was peripheral blood. The chain carries TRBV5-1 and TRBJ2-1, with 10 positions matching TRBD1. The CDR3 sequence is CASTRTGGNEQFF. The CDR3 coding sequence is TGCGCCAGCACCCGGACAGGGGGCAATGAGCAGTTCTTC.